These 8 T cell receptor beta chains were all obtained from the same sample, sequenced in a study of blood T cell repertoires in COVID-19. Only in-frame clones appear in the TCRdb table, and some are missing; sequencing was by immunoSEQ multiplex PCR. The data hold over 150,000 clones, with 87% observed a single time. Sequenced sample: PBMCs or T cells enriched from blood (not recorded which). The receptor source for this set is a woman aged 45-65 years who had recovered from COVID-19.

The CDR3, as DNA: TGTGCCGGATGGGACACCAACACCGGGGAGCTGTTTTTT. Translating it yields CAGWDTNTGELFF. This chain joins TRBV7-2 and TRBJ2-2, with a weak D call TRBD1 (6 bases). Looked up from germline, CDR1 is SGHTA and CDR2 is FQGNSA. The CDR3 is made up of 13 amino acids. Trimming took 11 bases from V and 2 from J, leaving 12 bases between them.

This sequence joins TRBV24-1 and TRBJ2-2; D ambiguous. The CDR3 has 12 residues. Deletions cut 10 bases from V and 0 bases from J, with 5 bases between. CDR1 and CDR2 from the germline V gene are KGHDR and SFDVKD. CDR3 DNA sequence: TGTGCCACATCTTCGAACACCGGGGAGCTGTTTTTT. Translating gives CATSSNTGELFF.

CDR3 bases: TGTGCCAGCAGTTTTAATCCGGGACAAGGCATCTCCGGGGAGCTGTTTTTT. Its translation: CASSFNPGQGISGELFF. The rearrangement joins TRBV5-5 to TRBJ2-2; maybe TRBD1 (6 bases). CDR3 length: 17 amino acids. Deletions cut 5 bases from V and 6 bases from J, with 23 bases between. The V gene's germline CDR1 is SGHKS and CDR2 YYEKEE (reference sequence).

The gene calls are TRBV6-5 and TRBJ2-6, with 9 positions matching TRBD1. The CDR3 extends over 15 amino acids. Germline V CDR1 and CDR2: MNHEY, SVGAGI. V lost 6 bases to trimming and J lost 0 bases; unmatched junction nucleotides: 0. The CDR3 here is CASRTGGSGANVLTF. CDR3 sequence (DNA): TGTGCCAGCAGGACAGGGGGCTCTGGGGCCAACGTCCTGACTTTC.

V and J are TRBV11-3 and TRBJ1-1; D might be TRBD1 (5 bases). Germline V gives CDR1 SGHNT, CDR2 YENEEA. CDR3 length equals 14 residues. Trimming pared 2 bases from V and 4 bases from J, leaving 11 bases between. The CDR3 nucleotides read TGTGCCAGCAGCTTACAGGGCCTTGGCACTGAAGCTTTCTTT. Translated: CASSLQGLGTEAFF.

V gene TRBV6-4 combines with J gene TRBJ2-5; 8 nucleotides line up with TRBD2. CDR1 and CDR2 (germline): MRHNA, SNTAGT. V shed 3 bases and J 1 base; nucleotides not matched to a gene: 4. There are 15 residues in the CDR3. CDR3: CASSEGSGSQETQYF. In nucleotides, the CDR3 is TGTGCCAGCAGTGAGGGGAGCGGGAGCCAAGAGACCCAGTACTTC.

This rearrangement joins TRBV5-1 to TRBJ2-5; 12 nucleotides match TRBD2. This CDR3 is 17 amino acids long. Germline CDR1 SGHRS, CDR2 YFSETQ. V lost 2 bases to trimming and J lost 2 bases; unmatched junction nucleotides: 7. The CDR3 spells CASSLRASGRAQETQYF. The CDR3 DNA reads as TGCGCCAGCAGCTTACGAGCTAGCGGGAGGGCGCAAGAGACCCAGTACTTC.

The V gene is TRBV24-1, the J gene TRBJ2-1; 8 bases fit TRBD2. V trimming: 1 base; J trimming: 7 bases; junction bases outside the gene matches: 8. The CDR3 is made up of 16 amino acids. Germline V gene sequence: CDR1 KGHDR, CDR2 SFDVKD. CDR3 residues: CATSDFTGGNLNEQFF. DNA for the CDR3: TGTGCCACCAGTGATTTTACGGGAGGGAATCTTAATGAGCAGTTCTTC.